This T cell receptor beta chain was sequenced during a study of blood T cell repertoires in COVID-19. V was cut by 3 bases and J by 1 base, with 9 bases left in between. The germline V gene has CDR1 SGHTA and CDR2 FQGNSA. The CDR3 spans 14 residues. Generated by immunoSEQ multiplex PCR, the TCRdb table keeps only in-frame clones and is missing some. The repertoire has roughly 140,000 clones, over 75% of them found once; the top ten carry 1.2%. This sequence joins TRBV7-2 and TRBJ1-2; the D is unclear. Sequencing input: PBMCs or T cells enriched from blood (not recorded which). The TCR sequence derives from a woman in her thirties with acute COVID-19. The chain's CDR3 is CASSFSVYNYGYTF. The CDR3 nucleotides are TGTGCCAGCAGCTTCTCAGTTTATAACTATGGCTACACCTTC.